What follows are 2 T cell receptor beta chains derived from one specimen sequenced in a study of vaccination and CD4 T cells after COVID-19. Described treatment: roughly ten-day PBMC culture with coronavirus spike peptide pools or control peptides (ViraFEST assay). Antigens of these TCRs are unknown. The Oncomine TCR Beta short-read assay sequenced DNA from cultured CD4+ T cells. A single record per CDR3 protein comes from TCRdb applying MiXCR to the PCR reads. The repertoire holds under 20,000 distinct CDR3 sequences, with more than 70% as singletons. Material: CD4+ T cells from blood, cultured in vitro, obtained after SARS-CoV-2 vaccination. The origin of the receptors is a human donor who received a COVID-19 vaccine.

This chain uses TRBV6-4 with TRBJ1-1; D is ambiguous. Trimming cost V 6 bases and J 4 bases, with 12 bases left between them. The CDR3 runs 13 residues. The germline gives CDR1 MRHNA, CDR2 SNTAGT. CDR3 in DNA: TGTGCCAGCAGGGGAGAGGGAGCCACTGAAGCTTTCTTT. As protein: CASRGEGATEAFF.

The CDR3: CASSGREAINYGYTF. The DNA of the CDR3 is TGTGCCAGCAGTGGCCGGGAGGCGATTAACTATGGCTACACCTTC. The genes are TRBV6-1 and TRBJ1-2; D unclear. Germline V gene sequence: CDR1 MNHNS, CDR2 SASEGT. The CDR3 consists of 15 residues. V lost 4 bases and J 1 base, leaving 13 bases between the germline ends.